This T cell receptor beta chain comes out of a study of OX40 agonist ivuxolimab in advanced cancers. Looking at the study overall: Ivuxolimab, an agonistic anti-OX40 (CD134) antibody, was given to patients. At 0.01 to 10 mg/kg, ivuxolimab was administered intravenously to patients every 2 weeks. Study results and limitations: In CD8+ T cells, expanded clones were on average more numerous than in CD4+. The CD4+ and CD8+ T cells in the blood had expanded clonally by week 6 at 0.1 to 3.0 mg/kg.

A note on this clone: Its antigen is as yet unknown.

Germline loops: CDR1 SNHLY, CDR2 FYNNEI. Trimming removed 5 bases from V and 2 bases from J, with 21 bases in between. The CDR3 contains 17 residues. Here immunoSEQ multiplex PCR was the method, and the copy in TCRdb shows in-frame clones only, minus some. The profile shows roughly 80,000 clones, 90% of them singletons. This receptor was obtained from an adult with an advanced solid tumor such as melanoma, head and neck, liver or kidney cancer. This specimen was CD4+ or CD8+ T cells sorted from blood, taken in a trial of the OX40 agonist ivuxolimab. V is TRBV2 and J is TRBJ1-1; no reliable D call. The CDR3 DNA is TGTGCCAGCAGTTACGGAGCGGTTGGAGGAGGAAACACTGAAGCTTTCTTT. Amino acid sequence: CASSYGAVGGGNTEAFF.